This is a list of T cell receptor beta chains from one sample in a study of CD8 T cells in Susac syndrome. TCRdb ran MiXCR on the immunoSEQ multiplex PCR reads and lists one entry per CDR3 protein. The sample has 100,000 to 150,000 distinct CDR3 sequences; roughly 94% are singletons. Source material: CD4+ T cells from PBMCs. Source of these receptors: a human donor with multiple sclerosis. Each CDR3 is given with its conserved first and last residue. Only some rows state a clone size, as once, few, many or a class for expanded clones.

13,TRBV9,TRBJ2-3,.,CASSIRLADTQYF
14,TRBV30,TRBJ2-5,.,CAWSVRNRQETQYF
13,TRBV19,TRBJ2-1,.,CASMTSGLSRQFF
13,TRBV20-1,TRBJ1-5,.,CSARMAGSQPQHF
14,TRBV5-1,TRBJ1-2,.,CASSVWDFNYGYTF
12,TRBV7-9,TRBJ1-1,.,CASSQDRGRAFF
14,TRBV20-1,TRBJ2-5,.,CSASSGGPGETQYF
11,TRBV28,TRBJ1-1,.,CASGGTGATFF
13,TRBV19,TRBJ1-1,.,CASTTRTRGEAFF
10,TRBV3-1,TRBJ1-1,once,CASSELRHYF
16,TRBV9,TRBJ1-1,few,CASSVVSGGMNTEAFF
14,TRBV12-5,TRBJ1-1,.,CASGPPYARSEAFF
17,TRBV6-2/TRBV6-3,TRBJ2-2,once,CASTTVGISRYTGELFF
17,TRBV27,TRBJ2-5,.,CASSTIRSHRLGETQYF
18,TRBV12-5,TRBJ2-1,.,CASGLATGTLRSYNEQFF
17,TRBV18,TRBJ2-3,.,CASSPLGTGGSTDTQYF
16,TRBV11-2,TRBJ2-2,.,CASFPGQGASTGELFF
13,TRBV20-1,TRBJ2-5,.,CSAWTGTQETQYF
17,TRBV5-6,TRBJ1-6,.,CASSLGGTGGTNAPLHF
14,TRBV7-2,TRBJ2-7,few,CASSRGGSSYEQYF
18,TRBV11-2,TRBJ1-1,few,CASSLEWGFGQGVAEAFF
12,TRBV12-3/TRBV12-4,TRBJ1-1,.,CASSFRQSKAFF
13,TRBV6-2/TRBV6-3,TRBJ2-7,.,CASRWTGGHEQYF
16,TRBV6-5,TRBJ2-1,.,CASSYSIAGGLNEQFF
16,TRBV6-2/TRBV6-3,TRBJ1-2,.,CASSYMEVGINYGYTF
15,TRBV28,TRBJ2-3,.,CASKLGGVGTDTQYF
15,TRBV3-1,TRBJ2-7,.,CASSQGVRATYEQYF
16,TRBV5-4,TRBJ2-2,.,CASSLGGAGGTGELFF
13,TRBV19,TRBJ1-1,.,CASSTDTASQSFF
13,TRBV11-3,TRBJ2-2,.,CASTSQGTGELFF
14,TRBV7-2,TRBJ2-5,.,CASSLWGARETQYF
14,TRBV29-1,TRBJ1-2,.,CSVEGTDFNYGYTF
14,TRBV5-1,TRBJ1-1,.,CATRGGGQGTEAFF
13,TRBV4-1,TRBJ2-3,.,CASSQGEADTQYF
16,TRBV6-2/TRBV6-3,TRBJ2-3,.,CASSYGRAGGPDTQYF
18,TRBV7-9,TRBJ2-2,.,CASSPLRTITRPTGELFF
15,TRBV7-9,TRBJ2-1,.,CASSSGLVWRNEQFF
11,TRBV9,TRBJ2-2,.,CASSVGGELFF
15,TRBV2,TRBJ2-1,.,CASSLQGGTHGEQFF
13,TRBV6-2/TRBV6-3,TRBJ1-2,.,CASSMGQTYGYTF
17,TRBV7-2,TRBJ2-4,.,CASSLVSGGQIKNIQYF
16,TRBV5-1,TRBJ2-7,.,CASSSQGGALAYEQYF
15,TRBV2,TRBJ1-3,.,CASQGQESSGNTIYF
15,TRBV5-6,TRBJ1-1,.,CASSLAGRVRGEAFF
15,TRBV5-1,TRBJ2-1,once,CASRGGSHVGNEQFF
14,TRBV9,TRBJ1-4,once,CASSVEPTNEKLFF
16,TRBV7-6,TRBJ2-1,.,CASSARYRDKYNEQFF
15,TRBV25-1,TRBJ1-2,.,CASSGYPAQGGGYTF
14,TRBV6-2/TRBV6-3,TRBJ2-7,.,CASQRGGGSYEQYF
13,TRBV12-5,TRBJ1-2,.,CASGSGSNYGYTF
15,TRBV20-1,TRBJ2-7,.,CSARVSGTGVYEQYF